The source of this T cell receptor beta chain is a study of breast tumors, draining lymph nodes, adjacent tissues. Whole-study results and caveats: Tumor T cell lymph node origin was a supported hypothesis, not proven. Luminal-like breast cancer showed significantly higher tumor–nontumor repertoire similarity than basal-like.

Details on this clonotype: What it binds is not known.

The CDR3 is 14 amino acids. From germline, CDR1 is SGHNT and CDR2 YYREEE (reference sequence). The V and J ends lost 4 bases and 1 base respectively, with 9 bases between them. In TCRdb, the multiplex PCR reads were re-called with MiXCR into one record per CDR3 protein. There are fewer than 85,000 distinct CDR3 sequences in the sample; roughly a fifth occur only once, and about 2.5% lies in the top ten. The lymph nodes were axillary draining lymph nodes from breast cancer patients. The chain uses TRBV5-4 and TRBJ2-4, with a possible D match to TRBD2 (5 bases). The sample was axillary lymph node tissue. This receptor was obtained from a female donor with breast cancer. Some clones in this sample may be carry-over from other donors' samples. The CDR3 is CASSPAGAKNIQYF. CDR3 coding DNA: TGTGCCAGCAGCCCGGCGGGTGCCAAAAACATTCAGTACTTC.